A selection of T cell receptor beta chains follows, all from one sample in a study of cytomegalovirus exposure and HLA in healthy donors. Assay used: immunoSEQ multiplex PCR; TCRdb lists only in-frame clones, some missing. The data contain about 120,000 clones, 77% of them singletons. The sequenced material came from PBMCs. These TCRs come from a man aged 35 to 55 in good health and CMV-seropositive. The CDR3 runs from the conserved cysteine through the conserved F or W. Each record gives: CDR3 DNA, CDR3 protein, V gene, clone size, CDR3 length, J gene, D gene. The D gene is left open where the match is weak. Where a row states a size, it is once, few, many or the class of an expanded clone; other rows omit it.

CDR3 DNA: TGTGCCAGTAGTATCTTTGGAAGGGGTACCAAAAACATTCAGTACTTC
CDR3 protein: CASSIFGRGTKNIQYF
V gene: TRBV19
clone size: NA
CDR3 length: 16
J gene: TRBJ2-4
D gene: NA

CDR3 DNA: TGTGCTAGCAGCTTCAGGGGCTTCACCGGGGAGCTGTTTTTT
CDR3 protein: CASSFRGFTGELFF
V gene: TRBV7-7
clone size: few
CDR3 length: 14
J gene: TRBJ2-2
D gene: NA

CDR3 DNA: TGTGCCAGTAGTGGGGGGGCCACTGAAGCTTTCTTT
CDR3 protein: CASSGGATEAFF
V gene: TRBV19
clone size: few
CDR3 length: 12
J gene: TRBJ1-1
D gene: NA

CDR3 DNA: TGTGCCAGCTCACCAGGACACGTACTGACCTACGAGCAGTACTTC
CDR3 protein: CASSPGHVLTYEQYF
V gene: TRBV18
clone size: NA
CDR3 length: 15
J gene: TRBJ2-7
D gene: NA

CDR3 DNA: TGTGCCAGCAGTGATGAGCGGGCCGGCTGGGAGGTATACAATGAGCAGTTCTTC
CDR3 protein: CASSDERAGWEVYNEQFF
V gene: TRBV2
clone size: NA
CDR3 length: 18
J gene: TRBJ2-1
D gene: NA

CDR3 DNA: TGTGCCAGTAGTATTAAACCGGGACTAGCGGAACACGAGCAGTACTTC
CDR3 protein: CASSIKPGLAEHEQYF
V gene: TRBV19
clone size: NA
CDR3 length: 16
J gene: TRBJ2-7
D gene: TRBD2

CDR3 DNA: TGTGCCAGCAGCGTAGCGGGGGGCTCTAGCACAGATACGCAGTATTTT
CDR3 protein: CASSVAGGSSTDTQYF
V gene: TRBV9
clone size: few
CDR3 length: 16
J gene: TRBJ2-3
D gene: NA

CDR3 DNA: TGTGCCAGCAGCTGGGGGACTGAGGCAAATTCACCCCTCCACTTT
CDR3 protein: CASSWGTEANSPLHF
V gene: TRBV7-9
clone size: NA
CDR3 length: 15
J gene: TRBJ1-6
D gene: NA

CDR3 DNA: TGTGCCAGCAGTTTAGGAGGGACCCCCCGCGGGGCTCGGTCACCCCTCCACTTT
CDR3 protein: CASSLGGTPRGARSPLHF
V gene: TRBV28
clone size: NA
CDR3 length: 18
J gene: TRBJ1-6
D gene: NA

CDR3 DNA: TGTGCCAGCAGCTTAGTTCATGGAGCTAACTATGGCTACACCTTC
CDR3 protein: CASSLVHGANYGYTF
V gene: TRBV7-9
clone size: NA
CDR3 length: 15
J gene: TRBJ1-2
D gene: NA

CDR3 DNA: TGTGCCAGCAGTCCACGGACTGGAAACACCGGGGAGCTGTTTTTT
CDR3 protein: CASSPRTGNTGELFF
V gene: TRBV28
clone size: NA
CDR3 length: 15
J gene: TRBJ2-2
D gene: NA

CDR3 DNA: TGTGCCAGCTCCCGGGGGGCAGGCGGGGATACGCAGTATTTT
CDR3 protein: CASSRGAGGDTQYF
V gene: TRBV14
clone size: NA
CDR3 length: 14
J gene: TRBJ2-3
D gene: NA

CDR3 DNA: TGCGCCAGCAGCCAGACCTGGGACAGAACCTACGAGCAGTACTTC
CDR3 protein: CASSQTWDRTYEQYF
V gene: TRBV4-1
clone size: NA
CDR3 length: 15
J gene: TRBJ2-7
D gene: TRBD1

CDR3 DNA: TGTGCCAGCAGTTACTCGATAGTTGGGGCGCGAGAAAAACTGTTTTTT
CDR3 protein: CASSYSIVGAREKLFF
V gene: TRBV6-5
clone size: NA
CDR3 length: 16
J gene: TRBJ1-4
D gene: NA

CDR3 DNA: TGTGCCAGCAGCCAAGAGGGACTAGCGGGCAACTACGAGCAGTACTTC
CDR3 protein: CASSQEGLAGNYEQYF
V gene: TRBV4-2
clone size: few
CDR3 length: 16
J gene: TRBJ2-7
D gene: TRBD2

CDR3 DNA: TGTGCCAGCAGCTCCCCCGGGGGGTTGCGGAGGGCAGATACGCAGTATTTT
CDR3 protein: CASSSPGGLRRADTQYF
V gene: TRBV7-2
clone size: NA
CDR3 length: 17
J gene: TRBJ2-3
D gene: TRBD2

CDR3 DNA: TGTGCCAGCAGCCCATCTGGTGGGGCAGAGACCCAGTACTTC
CDR3 protein: CASSPSGGAETQYF
V gene: TRBV6-6
clone size: NA
CDR3 length: 14
J gene: TRBJ2-5
D gene: NA

CDR3 DNA: TGCGCCAGCAGCCAAGATATGACAGATCCTAATGAAAAACTGTTTTTT
CDR3 protein: CASSQDMTDPNEKLFF
V gene: TRBV4-3
clone size: NA
CDR3 length: 16
J gene: TRBJ1-4
D gene: NA